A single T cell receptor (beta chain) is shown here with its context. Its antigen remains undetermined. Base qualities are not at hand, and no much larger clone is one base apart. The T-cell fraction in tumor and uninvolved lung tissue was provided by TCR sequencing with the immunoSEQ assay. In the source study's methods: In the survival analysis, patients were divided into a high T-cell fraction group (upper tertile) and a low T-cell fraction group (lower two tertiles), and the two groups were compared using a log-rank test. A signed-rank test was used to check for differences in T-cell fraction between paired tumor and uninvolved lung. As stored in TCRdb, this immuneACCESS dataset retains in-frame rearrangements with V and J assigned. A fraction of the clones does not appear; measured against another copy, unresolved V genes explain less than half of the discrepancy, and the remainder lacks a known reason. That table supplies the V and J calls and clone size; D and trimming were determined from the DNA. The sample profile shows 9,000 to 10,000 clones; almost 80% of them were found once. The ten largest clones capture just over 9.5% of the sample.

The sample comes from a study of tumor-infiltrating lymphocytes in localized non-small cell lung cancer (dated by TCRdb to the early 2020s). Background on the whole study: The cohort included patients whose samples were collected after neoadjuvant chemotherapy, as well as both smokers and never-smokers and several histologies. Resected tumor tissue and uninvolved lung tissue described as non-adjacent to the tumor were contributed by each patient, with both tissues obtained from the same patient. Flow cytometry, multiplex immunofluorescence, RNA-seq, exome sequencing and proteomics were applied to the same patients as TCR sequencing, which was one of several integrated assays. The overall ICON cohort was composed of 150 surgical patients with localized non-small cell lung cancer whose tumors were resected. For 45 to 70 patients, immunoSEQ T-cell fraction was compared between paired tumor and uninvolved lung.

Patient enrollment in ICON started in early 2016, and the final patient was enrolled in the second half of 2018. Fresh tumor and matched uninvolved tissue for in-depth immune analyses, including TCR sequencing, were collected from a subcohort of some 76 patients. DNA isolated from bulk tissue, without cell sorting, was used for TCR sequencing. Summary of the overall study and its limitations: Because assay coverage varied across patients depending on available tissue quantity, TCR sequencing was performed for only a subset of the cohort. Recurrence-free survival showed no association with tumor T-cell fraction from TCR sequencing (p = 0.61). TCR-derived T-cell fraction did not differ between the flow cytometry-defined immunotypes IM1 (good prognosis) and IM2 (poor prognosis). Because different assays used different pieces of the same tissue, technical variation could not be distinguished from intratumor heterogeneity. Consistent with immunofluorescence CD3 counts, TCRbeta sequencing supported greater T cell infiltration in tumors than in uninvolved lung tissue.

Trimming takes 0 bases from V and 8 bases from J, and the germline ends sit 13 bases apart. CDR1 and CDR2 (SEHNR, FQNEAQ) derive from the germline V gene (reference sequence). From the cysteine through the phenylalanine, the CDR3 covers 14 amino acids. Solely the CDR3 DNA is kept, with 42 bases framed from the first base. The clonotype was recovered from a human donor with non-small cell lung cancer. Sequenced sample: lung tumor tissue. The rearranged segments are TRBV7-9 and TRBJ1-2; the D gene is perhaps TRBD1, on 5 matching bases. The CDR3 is CASSLAGGARGYTF. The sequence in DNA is TGTGCCAGCAGCTTAGCGGGCGGGGCGCGGGGCTACACCTTC.